Listed below are T cell receptor beta chains from one sample, sequenced in a study of blood T cell repertoires in COVID-19. The protocol was immunoSEQ multiplex PCR, while the TCRdb copy is restricted to in-frame clones and leaves out a portion. The table records about 250,000 clones, 65% to 85% of them present only once. Sequencing used peripheral blood. These TCRs come from a man aged 35-49 years with active or convalescent COVID-19. Each CDR3 is given with its conserved first and last residue. Each record gives: clone size, D gene, J gene, V gene, CDR3 length, CDR3 DNA, CDR3 protein. D genes are given only for firm matches. Clone size appears in some rows only: once, few, many, or a class for an expanded clone.

clone_size: few; d_call: TRBD1; j_call: TRBJ1-2; v_call: TRBV27; cdr3_length: 15; cdr3_nt: TGTGCCAGCAGCCGAAAGGGGACAGGGCTAAATGGCTACACCTTC; cdr3_aa: CASSRKGTGLNGYTF
clone_size: NA; d_call: NA; j_call: TRBJ1-6; v_call: TRBV5-1; cdr3_length: 14; cdr3_nt: TGCGCCAGCAGCTCCGCAGGGGCAGATTCACCCCTCCACTTT; cdr3_aa: CASSSAGADSPLHF
clone_size: NA; d_call: NA; j_call: TRBJ1-4; v_call: TRBV5-1; cdr3_length: 16; cdr3_nt: TGCGCCAGCAGCCGTTCTACGGGACTAGTTAATGAAAAACTGTTTTTT; cdr3_aa: CASSRSTGLVNEKLFF
clone_size: NA; d_call: TRBD1; j_call: TRBJ1-3; v_call: TRBV9; cdr3_length: 15; cdr3_nt: TGTGCCAGCAGCAAGGGGACAGGGACTGGAAACACCATATATTTT; cdr3_aa: CASSKGTGTGNTIYF
clone_size: NA; d_call: TRBD1; j_call: TRBJ1-1; v_call: TRBV5-1; cdr3_length: 14; cdr3_nt: TGCGCCAGCAGCTCCGGGACAGGGAGAACTGAAGCTTTCTTT; cdr3_aa: CASSSGTGRTEAFF
clone_size: NA; d_call: NA; j_call: TRBJ1-5; v_call: TRBV28; cdr3_length: 14; cdr3_nt: TGTGCCAGCAGGCCAGGGGCGAGCAATCAGCCCCAGCATTTT; cdr3_aa: CASRPGASNQPQHF
clone_size: once; d_call: NA; j_call: TRBJ1-1; v_call: TRBV19; cdr3_length: 13; cdr3_nt: TGTGCCAGTAGTATGCCCCAGGGCACTGAAGCTTTCTTT; cdr3_aa: CASSMPQGTEAFF
clone_size: NA; d_call: TRBD1; j_call: TRBJ2-1; v_call: TRBV27; cdr3_length: 14; cdr3_nt: TGTGCCAGCCCTAGGGGGCGCTCCTACAATGAGCAGTTCTTC; cdr3_aa: CASPRGRSYNEQFF
clone_size: NA; d_call: NA; j_call: TRBJ1-1; v_call: TRBV7-2; cdr3_length: 14; cdr3_nt: TGTGCCAGCAGCTTTGGACACACGAACACTGAAGCTTTCTTT; cdr3_aa: CASSFGHTNTEAFF
clone_size: few; d_call: NA; j_call: TRBJ2-7; v_call: TRBV30; cdr3_length: 13; cdr3_nt: TGTGCCTGGAATGATGGGCTTACCTACGAGCAGTACTTC; cdr3_aa: CAWNDGLTYEQYF
clone_size: NA; d_call: NA; j_call: TRBJ2-5; v_call: TRBV12-3/TRBV12-4; cdr3_length: 13; cdr3_nt: TGTGCCAGCAGTTTAGCCGGGCCCAGGGTCCAGTACTTC; cdr3_aa: CASSLAGPRVQYF
clone_size: once; d_call: TRBD1; j_call: TRBJ1-1; v_call: TRBV7-2; cdr3_length: 16; cdr3_nt: TGTGCCAGCAGCGTAAACAGGGGGCTTTTAAGCGCTGAAGCTTTCTTT; cdr3_aa: CASSVNRGLLSAEAFF
clone_size: few; d_call: NA; j_call: TRBJ1-6; v_call: TRBV14; cdr3_length: 12; cdr3_nt: TGTGCCAGCAGCCAAAGCGTTTCACCCCTCCACTTT; cdr3_aa: CASSQSVSPLHF
clone_size: NA; d_call: NA; j_call: TRBJ1-5; v_call: TRBV19; cdr3_length: 14; cdr3_nt: TGTGCCAGTAGTATTAATAGGGGCGATCAGCCCCAGCATTTT; cdr3_aa: CASSINRGDQPQHF
clone_size: NA; d_call: TRBD1; j_call: TRBJ2-1; v_call: TRBV5-6; cdr3_length: 15; cdr3_nt: TGTGCCAGCAGCCCTGGGACAGGGCTGTTCAATGAGCAGTTCTTC; cdr3_aa: CASSPGTGLFNEQFF
clone_size: few; d_call: NA; j_call: TRBJ1-2; v_call: TRBV12-3/TRBV12-4; cdr3_length: 12; cdr3_nt: TGTGCCAGCAGTTTCTCCAGGGTTGGCTACACCTTC; cdr3_aa: CASSFSRVGYTF
clone_size: NA; d_call: NA; j_call: TRBJ1-1; v_call: TRBV6-5; cdr3_length: 14; cdr3_nt: TGTGCCAGCAGCTCCTCAGGGGCGAACACTGAAGCTTTCTTT; cdr3_aa: CASSSSGANTEAFF
clone_size: NA; d_call: NA; j_call: TRBJ1-1; v_call: TRBV27; cdr3_length: 15; cdr3_nt: TGTGCCAGCTTTTATGGGGGGGTTTATAACACTGAAGCTTTCTTT; cdr3_aa: CASFYGGVYNTEAFF
clone_size: NA; d_call: TRBD2; j_call: TRBJ2-5; v_call: TRBV19; cdr3_length: 15; cdr3_nt: TGTGCCAGTAGTATCTTAGCGGGAGAGGGGGAGACCCAGTACTTC; cdr3_aa: CASSILAGEGETQYF
clone_size: once; d_call: TRBD1; j_call: TRBJ2-7; v_call: TRBV11-2; cdr3_length: 13; cdr3_nt: TGTGCCAGCAGCTTAGCTTGGACAGGGGAGCAGTACTTC; cdr3_aa: CASSLAWTGEQYF
clone_size: NA; d_call: TRBD1; j_call: TRBJ2-5; v_call: TRBV5-1; cdr3_length: 15; cdr3_nt: TGCGCCAGCAGCCTGGGACAGACCATAGGAGAGACCCAGTACTTC; cdr3_aa: CASSLGQTIGETQYF
clone_size: NA; d_call: NA; j_call: TRBJ2-7; v_call: TRBV13; cdr3_length: 12; cdr3_nt: TGTGCCAGCAGCTACGGGGGCTACGAGCAGTACTTC; cdr3_aa: CASSYGGYEQYF
clone_size: NA; d_call: NA; j_call: TRBJ1-2; v_call: TRBV27; cdr3_length: 15; cdr3_nt: TGTGCCAGCAGTTTAATGGGAGCTCCCGGCGGAGGCTACACCTTC; cdr3_aa: CASSLMGAPGGGYTF
clone_size: NA; d_call: NA; j_call: TRBJ1-1; v_call: TRBV7-3; cdr3_length: 14; cdr3_nt: TGTGCCAGCAGCCAACAAGGGTGGGAGACTGAAGCTTTCTTT; cdr3_aa: CASSQQGWETEAFF
clone_size: NA; d_call: TRBD1; j_call: TRBJ1-4; v_call: TRBV4-2; cdr3_length: 15; cdr3_nt: TGTGCCAGCAGCCAAGGGGACAGTAATAATGAAAAACTGTTTTTT; cdr3_aa: CASSQGDSNNEKLFF
clone_size: NA; d_call: TRBD1; j_call: TRBJ1-1; v_call: TRBV2; cdr3_length: 13; cdr3_nt: TGTGCCAGCAGTCCAGACAGGGACACTGAAGCTTTCTTT; cdr3_aa: CASSPDRDTEAFF
clone_size: once; d_call: NA; j_call: TRBJ2-7; v_call: TRBV2; cdr3_length: 11; cdr3_nt: TGTGCCAGCATGGGGGGTTACGAGCAGTACTTC; cdr3_aa: CASMGGYEQYF
clone_size: once; d_call: NA; j_call: TRBJ1-4; v_call: TRBV18; cdr3_length: 15; cdr3_nt: TGTGCCAGCTCACCATCGGGAGCGCCTAATGAAAAACTGTTTTTT; cdr3_aa: CASSPSGAPNEKLFF
clone_size: NA; d_call: TRBD2; j_call: TRBJ2-7; v_call: TRBV7-9; cdr3_length: 14; cdr3_nt: TGTGCCAGCAGCTCACCGGGACTAGCTTACGAGCAGTACTTC; cdr3_aa: CASSSPGLAYEQYF
clone_size: NA; d_call: TRBD1; j_call: TRBJ2-1; v_call: TRBV18; cdr3_length: 13; cdr3_nt: TGTGCCAGCACGGGACAGGGGGCCGATGAGCAGTTCTTC; cdr3_aa: CASTGQGADEQFF
clone_size: NA; d_call: NA; j_call: TRBJ1-5; v_call: TRBV5-1; cdr3_length: 15; cdr3_nt: TGCGCCAGCAGCTTGTTAGGGGGGGATAATCAGCCCCAGCATTTT; cdr3_aa: CASSLLGGDNQPQHF
clone_size: NA; d_call: NA; j_call: TRBJ2-1; v_call: TRBV9; cdr3_length: 14; cdr3_nt: TGTGCCAGCAGCGTTGGCGGAGACTACAATGAGCAGTTCTTC; cdr3_aa: CASSVGGDYNEQFF
clone_size: NA; d_call: NA; j_call: TRBJ1-3; v_call: TRBV5-1; cdr3_length: 16; cdr3_nt: TGCGCCAGCAGCTCGCAGCCAGGGTCTTCTGGAAACACCATATATTTT; cdr3_aa: CASSSQPGSSGNTIYF
clone_size: NA; d_call: TRBD1; j_call: TRBJ2-1; v_call: TRBV6-5; cdr3_length: 15; cdr3_nt: TGTGCCAGCAGTACCGGACAGGTTATTCCAAATGAGCAGTTCTTC; cdr3_aa: CASSTGQVIPNEQFF
clone_size: once; d_call: NA; j_call: TRBJ1-5; v_call: TRBV27; cdr3_length: 14; cdr3_nt: TGTGCCAGCAGTTGGAGCCGGGGGGACCAGCCCCAGCATTTT; cdr3_aa: CASSWSRGDQPQHF
clone_size: once; d_call: NA; j_call: TRBJ1-6; v_call: TRBV27; cdr3_length: 14; cdr3_nt: TGTGCCAGCAGTTCGGACAGAAATAATTCACCCCTCCACTTT; cdr3_aa: CASSSDRNNSPLHF
clone_size: NA; d_call: TRBD1; j_call: TRBJ2-7; v_call: TRBV2; cdr3_length: 13; cdr3_nt: TGTGCCAGCAGTGGGGACAGGGTGGCCGAGCAGTACTTC; cdr3_aa: CASSGDRVAEQYF
clone_size: NA; d_call: NA; j_call: TRBJ2-5; v_call: TRBV18; cdr3_length: 17; cdr3_nt: TGTGCCAGCTCACCACCCAGGACCCAAGGACTGGAAGAGACCCAGTACTTC; cdr3_aa: CASSPPRTQGLEETQYF
clone_size: NA; d_call: TRBD2; j_call: TRBJ2-3; v_call: TRBV7-9; cdr3_length: 17; cdr3_nt: TGTGCCAGCAGCTTAGGGGGGAGGGAGATTGGCACAGATACGCAGTATTTT; cdr3_aa: CASSLGGREIGTDTQYF
clone_size: NA; d_call: NA; j_call: TRBJ2-1; v_call: TRBV12-3/TRBV12-4; cdr3_length: 13; cdr3_nt: TGTGCCAGCAGTTTAGGTCGGGGAAATGAGCAGTTCTTC; cdr3_aa: CASSLGRGNEQFF
clone_size: NA; d_call: NA; j_call: TRBJ2-5; v_call: TRBV5-4; cdr3_length: 15; cdr3_nt: TGTGCCAGCAGCCGAAAAGACAGCTTACAAGAGACCCAGTACTTC; cdr3_aa: CASSRKDSLQETQYF
clone_size: NA; d_call: NA; j_call: TRBJ2-5; v_call: TRBV29-1; cdr3_length: 13; cdr3_nt: TGCAGCGTTGACGCAGGGGTGGGAGAGACCCAGTACTTC; cdr3_aa: CSVDAGVGETQYF
clone_size: NA; d_call: TRBD1; j_call: TRBJ1-2; v_call: TRBV4-3; cdr3_length: 16; cdr3_nt: TGCGCCAGCAGCCGCGCGGGACAGGTCTACCGCTATGGCTACACCTTC; cdr3_aa: CASSRAGQVYRYGYTF
clone_size: NA; d_call: TRBD1; j_call: TRBJ2-3; v_call: TRBV10-3; cdr3_length: 13; cdr3_nt: TGTGCCATCACATCGGACAGGGAAAATACGCAGTATTTT; cdr3_aa: CAITSDRENTQYF
clone_size: NA; d_call: NA; j_call: TRBJ2-6; v_call: TRBV11-3; cdr3_length: 15; cdr3_nt: TGTGCCAGCAGCCTCAGGGGGGCTGGGGCCAACGTCCTGACTTTC; cdr3_aa: CASSLRGAGANVLTF
clone_size: NA; d_call: TRBD2; j_call: TRBJ2-5; v_call: TRBV5-1; cdr3_length: 15; cdr3_nt: TGCGCCAGCAGCTTATCTGGTAGCGGGAGGGAGACCCAGTACTTC; cdr3_aa: CASSLSGSGRETQYF
clone_size: NA; d_call: NA; j_call: TRBJ2-3; v_call: TRBV7-9; cdr3_length: 13; cdr3_nt: TGTGCCAGCAGCTTAGTAGGCACAGATACGCAGTATTTT; cdr3_aa: CASSLVGTDTQYF
clone_size: NA; d_call: TRBD2; j_call: TRBJ2-1; v_call: TRBV25-1; cdr3_length: 15; cdr3_nt: TGTGCCAGCAGCGTTTCGGCGGGAGGGCCTCATGAGCAGTTCTTC; cdr3_aa: CASSVSAGGPHEQFF
clone_size: NA; d_call: NA; j_call: TRBJ2-1; v_call: TRBV12-3/TRBV12-4; cdr3_length: 13; cdr3_nt: TGTGCCAGCAGTTTAGACGAGGGCGGTGAGCAGTTCTTC; cdr3_aa: CASSLDEGGEQFF
clone_size: NA; d_call: TRBD1; j_call: TRBJ2-3; v_call: TRBV7-7; cdr3_length: 15; cdr3_nt: TGTGCTAGCAGCGCCGGGACAGGGGTCACAGATACGCAGTATTTT; cdr3_aa: CASSAGTGVTDTQYF
clone_size: NA; d_call: TRBD1; j_call: TRBJ2-7; v_call: TRBV5-1; cdr3_length: 15; cdr3_nt: TGCGCCAGCAGCTTGTCGAGACAGGGGCACCACGAGCAGTACTTC; cdr3_aa: CASSLSRQGHHEQYF
clone_size: NA; d_call: TRBD1; j_call: TRBJ1-2; v_call: TRBV6-6; cdr3_length: 17; cdr3_nt: TGTGCCAGCAGTCAAAGACAGGGAAGAAATTCAAACTATGGCTACACCTTC; cdr3_aa: CASSQRQGRNSNYGYTF
clone_size: few; d_call: NA; j_call: TRBJ1-5; v_call: TRBV6-5; cdr3_length: 15; cdr3_nt: TGTGCCAGCAGTTCCTCTGGACACGGCAATCAGCCCCAGCATTTT; cdr3_aa: CASSSSGHGNQPQHF